This T cell receptor beta chain was sequenced during a study of tumor-infiltrating lymphocytes in primary liver carcinoma. About the study: Staging placed the tumors at T1-T3 N0M0, and they measured about 4.2 to 10 cm across. Broader study findings: When set against blood, tumors had a significantly higher top-250-clone fraction (p = 0.039). Tumor region pairs showed greater overlap than either tumor-adjacent or tumor-blood pairs did.

Germline V gene sequence: CDR1 MGHRA, CDR2 YSYEKL. The CDR3 covers 15 residues. The study co-extracted DNA and RNA from around 20-30 mg of unsorted bulk tissue. Making TCR beta cDNA involved approximately 480 ng total RNA and a constant-region primer. Three rounds of nested multiplex PCR with slightly modified ARM-PCR produced TCR beta libraries. Use of TRBV1-TRBV30 forward primers with a C-beta reverse primer characterized the first two PCR rounds, which lasted 10 cycles each. MiXCR, applied by TCRdb to the multiplex PCR reads, yields one record per CDR3 protein. The sample records around 70,000 distinct CDR3 sequences, more than 60% being singletons. Comment on this clonotype: Its specificity is not known. The germline gene is not matched at one end of the junction; a read error may be the cause.

The sample consisted of liver tumor tissue from sampling region 4. Stated subset: tumor region T4, right-lateral pole. This sequence originates from a man aged 40-49 years with primary liver carcinoma and hepatitis B virus infection. The chain couples TRBV4-1 to TRBJ2-7; 8 nucleotides agree with TRBD1. The DNA for the CDR3 is TGCGTCAGCAGCCAAGAACGGGACAGGCCCTACGAGCAGTACTTC. It is translated as CVSSQERDRPYEQYF.